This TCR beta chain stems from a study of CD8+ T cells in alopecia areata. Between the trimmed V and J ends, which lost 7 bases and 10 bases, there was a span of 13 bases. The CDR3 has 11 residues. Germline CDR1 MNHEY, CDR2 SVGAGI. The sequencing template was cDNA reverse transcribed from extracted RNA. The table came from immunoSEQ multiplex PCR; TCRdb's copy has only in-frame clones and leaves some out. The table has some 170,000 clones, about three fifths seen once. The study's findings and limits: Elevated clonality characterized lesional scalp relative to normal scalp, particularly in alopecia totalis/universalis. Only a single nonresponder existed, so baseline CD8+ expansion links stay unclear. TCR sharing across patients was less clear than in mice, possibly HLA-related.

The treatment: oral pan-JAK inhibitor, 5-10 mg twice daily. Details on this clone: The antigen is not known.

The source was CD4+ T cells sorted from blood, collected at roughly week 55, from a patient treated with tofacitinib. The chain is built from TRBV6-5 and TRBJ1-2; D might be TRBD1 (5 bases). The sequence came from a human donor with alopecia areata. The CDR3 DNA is TGTGCCAGCACCCAGGGCGGGTTCTACACCTTC. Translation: CASTQGGFYTF.